The rows below give T cell receptor beta chains drawn from one sample of a study of patients and donors after allogeneic stem cell transplantation. In TCRdb, the RT-PCR reads were re-called with MiXCR into one record per CDR3 protein. The repertoire holds tens of thousands of distinct CDR3 sequences, with roughly a third as singletons. Sequenced sample: blood, either unsorted or a sorted T cell fraction (not recorded which). The receptors were gathered from a human donor who was either an allogeneic HSCT recipient or a stem cell or donor lymphocyte infusion donor (not recorded which). It is not recorded whose cells these are; they may come from a transplant donor. Each CDR3 is given without its conserved first and last residue.

v_gene	j_gene	CDR3aa
TRBV5-1	TRBJ2-1	ASSLAGTSRNEQF
TRBV12-3/TRBV12-4	TRBJ2-3	ASSLGTSGSTDTQY
TRBV10-3	TRBJ2-3	AISDRPSGPTDTQY
TRBV29-1	TRBJ1-2	SVELLSGGYT
TRBV24-1	TRBJ2-3	ATSDSGTLRDTQY
TRBV12-3/TRBV12-4	TRBJ1-5	ASSTPWDSNQPQH
TRBV13	TRBJ1-6	ASNQAGRGRNSPLH
TRBV20-1	TRBJ2-1	SARDWREALNEQF
TRBV10-3	TRBJ1-5	ATGRGGSYQPQH
TRBV12-3/TRBV12-4	TRBJ2-7	ASSPGLAHPYEQY
TRBV12-3/TRBV12-4	TRBJ1-1	ASTLGARMNTEAF
TRBV20-1	TRBJ1-2	SARDESPNYGYT
TRBV29-1	TRBJ2-7	SVAVPVSGAWGYEQY
TRBV20-1	TRBJ1-6	SARRDRVGSPLH
TRBV24-1	TRBJ2-1	ATSERDRGYNEQF
TRBV19	TRBJ1-1	ASSHPGRTNTEAF
TRBV20-1	TRBJ1-1	SAPKGTEAF
TRBV29-1	TRBJ1-2	SARVGYGYT
TRBV11-2	TRBJ1-2	ASSFSGNYGYT
TRBV29-1	TRBJ1-1	SVVGLTEAF
TRBV29-1	TRBJ1-2	SVDSGPNTNT
TRBV5-5	TRBJ1-3	ASSLVPNAGGNTIY
TRBV30	TRBJ1-5	AWSTQTGQPQH
TRBV20-1	TRBJ1-5	SAMEGALNQPQH
TRBV5-5	TRBJ2-5	ASSLSPSGRGETQY
TRBV10-3	TRBJ2-1	AIGGSGEQF
TRBV5-1	TRBJ1-1	ASSLASKRLTEAF
TRBV11-1	TRBJ2-1	ASSLEGGSYNEQF